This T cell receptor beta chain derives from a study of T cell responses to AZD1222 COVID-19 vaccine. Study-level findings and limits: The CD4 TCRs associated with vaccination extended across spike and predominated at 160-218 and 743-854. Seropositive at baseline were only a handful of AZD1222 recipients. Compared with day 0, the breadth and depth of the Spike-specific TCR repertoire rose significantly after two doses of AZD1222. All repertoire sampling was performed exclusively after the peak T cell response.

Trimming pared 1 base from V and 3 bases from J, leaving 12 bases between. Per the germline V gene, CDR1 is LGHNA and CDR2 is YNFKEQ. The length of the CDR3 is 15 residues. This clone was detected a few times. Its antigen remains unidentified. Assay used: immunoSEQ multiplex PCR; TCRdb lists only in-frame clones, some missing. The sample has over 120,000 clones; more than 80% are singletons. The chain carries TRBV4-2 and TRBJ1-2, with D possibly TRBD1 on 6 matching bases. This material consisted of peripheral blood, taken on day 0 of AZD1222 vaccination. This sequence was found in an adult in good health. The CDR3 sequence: CASSQGRGGHYGYTF. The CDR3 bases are TGTGCCAGCAGCCAAGGCCGGGGGGGCCACTATGGCTACACCTTC.